Given below is one T cell receptor (beta chain) in context. The length of the CDR3 is 16 residues. Trimming left V 2 bases short and J 0 bases short, with 12 bases between. CDR1 is SGHVS, CDR2 FNYEAQ, per germline. The record originates from a study of OX40 agonist ivuxolimab in advanced cancers. Profiling relied on immunoSEQ multiplex PCR, and the TCRdb table lists in-frame clones only, not all of them. This table holds some 74,000 clones, around 87% found once. This rearrangement joins TRBV7-6 to TRBJ2-3; unclear D gene. This clonotype was sampled from an adult with an advanced solid tumor such as melanoma, head and neck, liver or kidney cancer. The specimen was CD4+ or CD8+ T cells sorted from blood, collected in a trial of the OX40 agonist ivuxolimab. The CDR3 loop reads CASSLSSPFSTDTQYF. CDR3 bases: TGTGCCAGCAGCTTATCCTCACCCTTCAGCACAGATACGCAGTATTTT.